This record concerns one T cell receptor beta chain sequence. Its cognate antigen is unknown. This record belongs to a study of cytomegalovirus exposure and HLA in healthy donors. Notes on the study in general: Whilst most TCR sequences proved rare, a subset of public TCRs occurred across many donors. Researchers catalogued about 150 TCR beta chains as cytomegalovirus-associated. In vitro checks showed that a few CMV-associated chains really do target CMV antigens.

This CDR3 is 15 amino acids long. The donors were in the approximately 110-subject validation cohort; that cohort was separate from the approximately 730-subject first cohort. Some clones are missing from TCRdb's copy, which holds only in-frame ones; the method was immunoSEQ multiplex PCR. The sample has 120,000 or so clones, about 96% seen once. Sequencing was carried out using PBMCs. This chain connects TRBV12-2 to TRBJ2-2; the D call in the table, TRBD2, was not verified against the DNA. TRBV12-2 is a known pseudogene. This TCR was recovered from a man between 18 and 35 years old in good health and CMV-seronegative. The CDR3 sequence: CASRKTSGRGGELFF. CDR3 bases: TGTGCAAGTCGCAAGACTAGCGGGAGGGGCGGGGAGCTGTTTTTT.